This TCR beta chain was profiled in a study of blood T cell repertoires in COVID-19. V lost 1 base and J lost 2, with 13 bases in between. Germline CDR1 SGHTA, CDR2 FQGNSA. This CDR3 spans 16 amino acids. Assay: immunoSEQ multiplex PCR; the TCRdb copy retains only in-frame clones and omits some. The sample shows roughly 250,000 clones, approximately 80% of them seen only once. This clone was detected once. The sequencing sample was made of peripheral blood. The receptor's source is a woman aged 55-69 years with active or convalescent COVID-19. The genes are TRBV7-2 and TRBJ2-3, with D perhaps matching TRBD2 (7 bases). The CDR3 coding sequence is TGTGCCAGCAGCTTAGGGGCGGGGGCAATCACAGATACGCAGTATTTT. The encoded protein is CASSLGAGAITDTQYF. The full variable domain, its missing parts supplied by reference TRBV7-2 and TRBJ2-3, is GAGVSQSPSNKVTEKGKDVELRCDPISGHTALYWYRQSLGQGLEFLIYFQGNSAPDKSGLPSDRFSAERTGGSVSTLTIQRTQQEDSAVYLCASSLGAGAITDTQYFGPGTRLTVL.